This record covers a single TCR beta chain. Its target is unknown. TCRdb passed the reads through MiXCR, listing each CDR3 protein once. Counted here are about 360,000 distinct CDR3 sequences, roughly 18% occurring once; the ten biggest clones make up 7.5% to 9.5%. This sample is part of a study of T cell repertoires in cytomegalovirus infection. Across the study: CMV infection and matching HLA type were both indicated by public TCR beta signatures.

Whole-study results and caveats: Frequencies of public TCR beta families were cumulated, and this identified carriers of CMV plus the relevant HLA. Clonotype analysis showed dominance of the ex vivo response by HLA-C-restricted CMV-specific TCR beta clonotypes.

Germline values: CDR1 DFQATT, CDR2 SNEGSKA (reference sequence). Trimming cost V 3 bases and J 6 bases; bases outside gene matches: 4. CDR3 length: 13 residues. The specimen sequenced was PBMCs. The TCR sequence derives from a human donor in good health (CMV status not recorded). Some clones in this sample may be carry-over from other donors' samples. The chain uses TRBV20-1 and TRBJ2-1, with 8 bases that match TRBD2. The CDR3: CSASGRAANEQFF. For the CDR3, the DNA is TGCAGTGCTAGCGGGAGGGCCGCCAATGAGCAGTTCTTC.